The clone carrying this TCR beta chain has more than one count but fewer than ten. Its cognate antigen is unknown. This sample stems from a study of T-cell memory formation after mild COVID-19. Turning to the study itself: TCR clusters showed largely donor specificity.

TCRdb re-called the 5' RACE reads through MiXCR, storing one row per CDR3 protein. Seen here are more than 200,000 distinct CDR3 sequences, over 15% observed once, and the top ten hold about 3.5%. The germline V gene encodes CDR1 MRHNA and CDR2 SNTAGT. CDR3 length equals 13 residues. Trimming shortened V by 6 bases and J by 7 bases, and 13 bases separated the two germline ends. Findings of the study overall: Still unconfirmed is whether the second-wave clones peaking on day 37 recognized SARS-CoV-2. The pre-infection memory compartment contained some responding clones, suggesting cross-reactive memory joined. A balance of CD4 and CD8 characterized clones contracting day 15 to 85, whereas later expanders leaned CD4+.

The chain is built from TRBV6-4 and TRBJ2-1; the D gene could be TRBD1 or TRBD2 (6 bases each). The TCR comes from a man aged 18 to 29 who had mild COVID-19 (a few samples of this study predate the infection). Cell type and time point are not known. The sequencing sample was made of PBMCs or a T cell subset sorted from them (not recorded which). The CDR3 region is CASSDRRGNEQFF. For the CDR3, the DNA is TGTGCCAGCAGCGACAGGCGGGGAAATGAGCAGTTCTTC.